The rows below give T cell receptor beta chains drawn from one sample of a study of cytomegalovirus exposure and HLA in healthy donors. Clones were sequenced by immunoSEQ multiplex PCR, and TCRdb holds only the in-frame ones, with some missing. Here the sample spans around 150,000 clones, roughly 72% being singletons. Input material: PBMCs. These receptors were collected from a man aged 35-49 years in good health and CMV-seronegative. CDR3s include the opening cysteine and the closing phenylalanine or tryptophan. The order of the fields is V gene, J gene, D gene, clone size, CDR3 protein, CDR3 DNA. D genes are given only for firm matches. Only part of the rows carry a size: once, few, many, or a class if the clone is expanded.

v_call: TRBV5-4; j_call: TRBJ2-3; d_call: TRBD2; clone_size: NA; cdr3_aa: CASSLDAGTRTPTSTQYF; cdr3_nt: TGTGCCAGCAGCTTGGACGCCGGGACTAGGACCCCCACAAGTACGCAGTATTTT
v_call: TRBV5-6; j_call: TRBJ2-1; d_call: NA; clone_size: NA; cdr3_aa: CASSFQRSQNEQFF; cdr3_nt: TGTGCCAGCAGCTTCCAAAGAAGTCAGAATGAGCAGTTCTTC
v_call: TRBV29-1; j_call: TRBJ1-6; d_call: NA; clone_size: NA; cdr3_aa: CSVVEGHNSPLHF; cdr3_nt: TGCAGCGTTGTTGAGGGCCATAATTCACCCCTCCACTTT
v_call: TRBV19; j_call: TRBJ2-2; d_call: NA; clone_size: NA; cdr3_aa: CASSTNGGRTGELFF; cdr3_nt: TGTGCCAGTAGTACCAACGGGGGGCGAACCGGGGAGCTGTTTTTT
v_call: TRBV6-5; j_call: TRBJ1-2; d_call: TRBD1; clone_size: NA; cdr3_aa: CASRLRGNRYGYTF; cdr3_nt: TGTGCCAGCAGACTCAGGGGGAATAGGTATGGCTACACCTTC
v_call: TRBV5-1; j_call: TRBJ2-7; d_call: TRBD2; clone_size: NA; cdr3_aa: CASRSSSGPSYEQYF; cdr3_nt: TGCGCCAGCAGATCCTCTAGCGGCCCCTCCTACGAGCAGTACTTC
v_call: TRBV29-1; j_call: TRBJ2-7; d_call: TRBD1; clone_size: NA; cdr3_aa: CSVLFRDSYEQYF; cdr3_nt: TGCAGCGTTTTATTCAGGGACAGCTACGAGCAGTACTTC
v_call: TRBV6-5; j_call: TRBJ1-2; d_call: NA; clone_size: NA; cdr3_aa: CASSPGPGGYYGYTF; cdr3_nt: TGTGCCAGCAGCCCTGGCCCGGGGGGCTACTATGGCTACACCTTC
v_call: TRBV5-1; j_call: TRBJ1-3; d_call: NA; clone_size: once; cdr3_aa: CASSLAGSGNTIYF; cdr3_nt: TGCGCCAGCAGCTTGGCCGGCTCTGGAAACACCATATATTTT
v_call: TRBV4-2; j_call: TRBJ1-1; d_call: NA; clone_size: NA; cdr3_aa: CASSQGGLVAFF; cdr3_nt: TGTGCCAGCAGCCAGGGGGGGCTCGTAGCTTTCTTT
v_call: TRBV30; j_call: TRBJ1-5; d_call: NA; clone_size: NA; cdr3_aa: CAWSVLGRVSNQPQNF; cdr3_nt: TGTGCCTGGAGTGTATTGGGCAGGGTTAGCAATCAGCCCCAGAATTTT
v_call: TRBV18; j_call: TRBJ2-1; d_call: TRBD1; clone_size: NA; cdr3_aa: CASSPGQGAANEQFF; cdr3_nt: TGTGCCAGCTCACCTGGACAGGGGGCGGCCAATGAGCAGTTCTTC
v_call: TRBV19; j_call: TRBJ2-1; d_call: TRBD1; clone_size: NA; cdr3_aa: CASSRQTGEQFF; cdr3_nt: TGTGCCAGTAGTAGACAGACAGGGGAGCAGTTCTTC
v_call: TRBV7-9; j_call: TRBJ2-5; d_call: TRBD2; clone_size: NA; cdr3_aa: CASSSGTSGETQYF; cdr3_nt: TGTGCCAGCAGCTCAGGGACTAGCGGGGAGACCCAGTACTTC
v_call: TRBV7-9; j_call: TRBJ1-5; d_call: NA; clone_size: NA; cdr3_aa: CASSLQGSNQPQNF; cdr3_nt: TGTGCCAGCAGCTTACAGGGTAGCAATCAGCCCCAGAATTTT
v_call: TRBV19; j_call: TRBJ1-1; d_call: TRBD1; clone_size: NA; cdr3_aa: CASSFGQGTEAFF; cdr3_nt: TGTGCCAGTAGTTTTGGACAGGGCACTGAAGCTTTCTTT
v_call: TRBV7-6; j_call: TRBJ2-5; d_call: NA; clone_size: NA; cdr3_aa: CASSTWTAETQYF; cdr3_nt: TGTGCCAGCAGCACTTGGACAGCAGAGACCCAGTACTTC
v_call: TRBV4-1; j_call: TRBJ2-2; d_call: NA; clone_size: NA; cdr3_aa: CASSQAPPRELFF; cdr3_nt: TGCGCCAGCAGCCAAGCCCCCCCCAGGGAGCTGTTTTTT
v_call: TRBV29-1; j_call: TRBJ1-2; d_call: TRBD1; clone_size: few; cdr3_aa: CSVDPTGSSYGYTF; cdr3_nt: TGCAGCGTTGATCCGACAGGGAGCTCCTATGGCTACACCTTC
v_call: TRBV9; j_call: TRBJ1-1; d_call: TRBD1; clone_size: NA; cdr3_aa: CASSATGGNEAFF; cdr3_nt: TGTGCCAGCAGCGCGACAGGGGGCAATGAAGCTTTCTTT
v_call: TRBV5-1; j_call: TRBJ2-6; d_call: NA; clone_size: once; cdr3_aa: CASSLGISSGANVLTF; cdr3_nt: TGCGCCAGCAGCTTGGGAATTAGCTCTGGGGCCAACGTCCTGACTTTC
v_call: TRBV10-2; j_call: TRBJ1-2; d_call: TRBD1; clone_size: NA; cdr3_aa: CASSSDRVYGYTF; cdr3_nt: TGCGCCAGCAGTTCTGACAGGGTCTATGGCTACACCTTC
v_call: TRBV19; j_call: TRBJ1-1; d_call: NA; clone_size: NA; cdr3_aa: CASSRDLAYTEAFF; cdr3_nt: TGTGCCAGTAGTCGGGATTTGGCGTACACTGAAGCTTTCTTT
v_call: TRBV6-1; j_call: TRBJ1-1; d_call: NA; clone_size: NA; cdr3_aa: CASKWKGMNTEAFF; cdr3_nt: TGTGCCAGCAAGTGGAAGGGGATGAACACTGAAGCTTTCTTT
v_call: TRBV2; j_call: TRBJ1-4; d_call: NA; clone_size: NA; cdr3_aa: CASRVGTVNEKLFF; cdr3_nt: TGTGCCAGCAGGGTCGGGACTGTTAATGAAAAACTGTTTTTT
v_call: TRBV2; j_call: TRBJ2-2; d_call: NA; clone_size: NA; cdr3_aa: CASRQVLDGELFF; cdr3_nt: TGTGCCAGCAGACAGGTCTTAGACGGGGAGCTGTTTTTT
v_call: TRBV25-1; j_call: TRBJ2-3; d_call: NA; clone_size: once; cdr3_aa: CASSVDIAEWGVDTQYF; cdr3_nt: TGTGCCAGCAGTGTGGATATAGCGGAGTGGGGAGTGGATACGCAGTATTTT
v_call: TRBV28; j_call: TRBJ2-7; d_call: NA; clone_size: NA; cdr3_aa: CASSQDRFRADEQYF; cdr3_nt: TGTGCCAGCAGCCAAGACAGGTTCAGAGCTGACGAGCAGTACTTC
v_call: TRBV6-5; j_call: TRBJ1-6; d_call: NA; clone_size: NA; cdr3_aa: CASSPITYNSPLHF; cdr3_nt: TGTGCCAGCAGTCCCATAACTTATAATTCACCCCTCCACTTT
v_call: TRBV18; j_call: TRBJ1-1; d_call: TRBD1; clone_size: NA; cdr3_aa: CASSLYYRGMNTEAFF; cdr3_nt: TGTGCCAGCTCACTGTATTACAGGGGCATGAACACTGAAGCTTTCTTT
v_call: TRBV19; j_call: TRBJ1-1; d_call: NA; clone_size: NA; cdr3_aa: CASSRQGNTEAFF; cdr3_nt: TGTGCCAGTAGTCGTCAGGGGAACACTGAAGCTTTCTTT
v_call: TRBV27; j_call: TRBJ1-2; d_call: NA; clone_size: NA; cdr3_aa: CASRPRVNYGYTF; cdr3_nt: TGTGCCAGCAGACCCAGGGTTAACTATGGCTACACCTTC
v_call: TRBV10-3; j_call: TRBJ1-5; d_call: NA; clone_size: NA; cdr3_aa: CAISDPDGEDNQPQHF; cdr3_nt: TGTGCCATCAGTGACCCAGACGGAGAAGATAATCAGCCCCAGCATTTT
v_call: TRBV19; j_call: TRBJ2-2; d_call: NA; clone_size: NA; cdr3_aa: CASSPQGSTGELFF; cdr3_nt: TGTGCCAGTAGTCCGCAGGGGTCCACCGGGGAGCTGTTTTTT
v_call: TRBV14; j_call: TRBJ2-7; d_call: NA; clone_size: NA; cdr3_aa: CASSQGLSYEQYF; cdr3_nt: TGTGCCAGCAGCCAAGGACTCAGCTACGAGCAGTACTTC
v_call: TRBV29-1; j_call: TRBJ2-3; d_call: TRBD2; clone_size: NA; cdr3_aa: CSVEGAPGLAGSDTQYF; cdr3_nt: TGCAGCGTTGAAGGCGCCCCGGGGCTAGCGGGGTCGGATACGCAGTATTTT
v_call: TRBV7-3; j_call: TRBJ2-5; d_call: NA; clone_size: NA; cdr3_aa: CASSLPGEETQYF; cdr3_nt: TGTGCCAGCAGCTTACCGGGGGAAGAGACCCAGTACTTC
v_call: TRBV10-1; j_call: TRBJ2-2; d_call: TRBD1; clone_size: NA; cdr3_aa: CASARDSRTGELFF; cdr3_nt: TGCGCCAGCGCCCGGGACAGTAGGACCGGGGAGCTGTTTTTT
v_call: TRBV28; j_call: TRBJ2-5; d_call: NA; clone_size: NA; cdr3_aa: CASSLSSGVETQYF; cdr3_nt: TGTGCCAGCAGTTTAAGCTCAGGGGTCGAGACCCAGTACTTC
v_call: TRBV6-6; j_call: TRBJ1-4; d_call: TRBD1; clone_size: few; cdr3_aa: CASGKTGGLEKLFF; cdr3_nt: TGTGCCAGCGGAAAGACAGGGGGACTTGAAAAACTGTTTTTT
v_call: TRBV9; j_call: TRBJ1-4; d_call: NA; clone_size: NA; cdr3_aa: CASSPQTGTNEKLFF; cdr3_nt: TGTGCCAGCAGCCCGCAGACAGGAACTAATGAAAAACTGTTTTTT
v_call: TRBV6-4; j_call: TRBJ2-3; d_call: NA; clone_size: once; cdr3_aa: CASSDSTQGSSTDTQYF; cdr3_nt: TGTGCCAGCAGTGACTCGACGCAGGGTTCTAGCACAGATACGCAGTATTTT
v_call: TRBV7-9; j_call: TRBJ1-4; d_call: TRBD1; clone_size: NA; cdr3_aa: CASNRGGEKLFF; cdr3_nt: TGTGCCAGCAACAGGGGCGGCGAAAAACTGTTTTTT
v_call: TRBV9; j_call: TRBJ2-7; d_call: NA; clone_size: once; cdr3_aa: CASSTRDSGYYEQYF; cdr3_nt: TGTGCCAGCAGCACGCGGGATAGCGGATACTACGAGCAGTACTTC
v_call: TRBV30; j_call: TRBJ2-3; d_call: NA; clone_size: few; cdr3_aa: CAWSRGATDTQYF; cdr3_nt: TGTGCCTGGAGTCGCGGGGCCACAGATACGCAGTATTTT
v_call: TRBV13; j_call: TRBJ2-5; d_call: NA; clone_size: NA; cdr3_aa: CASSRGGETQYF; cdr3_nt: TGTGCCAGCAGCCGAGGAGGGGAGACCCAGTACTTC